The 11 T cell receptor beta chains below were found in one sample sequenced in a study of response to subunit inactivated influenza vaccine (dated by TCRdb to 2016 to 2019). Libraries were prepared through RT-PCR. Sequenced on an Illumina HiSeq 2500. TCRdb reprocessed the public reads (quality trimming at Q25 with fastp, clone calling with MiXCR) and kept in-frame beta chains. Rows are unified per CDR3 protein, each entry keeping the most common DNA and genes. The sample table contains approximately 500,000 distinct CDR3 sequences; only one count was recorded for approximately 20% of them. The ten largest clones add up to approximately 3% of the sample. These same records also appear under a second study, on T cells expressing NK-cell markers. The second study also describes: TCR beta cDNA libraries were made by 5'RACE template switching that added a universal primer site and unique molecular identifiers.

The sample consisted of CD4+ T cells sorted from PBMCs, taken approximately 13 days after vaccination. The source is a man aged 45 to 65 who received an inactivated influenza vaccine. Donor details come from another sample of the same person, matched by shared clones.

This clonotype turned up a few times. This chain joins TRBV28 and TRBJ2-7; D is uncertain. The V gene lost 3 bases and the J gene lost 1 base, with 19 bases spanning the gap. This CDR3 contains 17 residues. Germline CDR1 and CDR2: MDHEN and SYDVKM. The chain's CDR3 is CASSFSALNKPSYEQYF. The CDR3 DNA follows: TGTGCCAGCAGTTTCTCCGCACTTAACAAGCCGTCCTACGAGCAGTACTTC. The full variable domain, with the rest looked up from reference TRBV28 and TRBJ2-7, is DVKVTQSSRYLVKRTGEKVFLECVQDMDHENMFWYRQDPGLGLRLIYFSYDVKMKEKGDIPEGYSVSREKKERFSLILESASTNQTSMYLCASSFSALNKPSYEQYFGPGTRLTVT.

The chain joins TRBV6-1 to TRBJ2-1; the match to TRBD1 covers 9 bases. V trimming: 6 bases; J trimming: 2 bases; junction bases outside the gene matches: 2. Germline V lookup: CDR1 MNHNS, CDR2 SASEGT. The CDR3 extends over 14 amino acids. The CDR3 spells CASRGQGTYNEQFF. In nucleotides, the CDR3 is TGTGCCAGCAGAGGACAGGGGACCTACAATGAGCAGTTCTTC.

This sequence joins TRBV5-1 and TRBJ1-3; 8 nucleotides line up with TRBD1. This CDR3 spans 19 amino acids. Per germline, CDR1 SGHRS and CDR2 YFSETQ. The trim removed 1 base at V and 4 bases at J, leaving 16 bases unmatched. This CDR3 is CASSLRGQGVIETGNTIYF. The CDR3 DNA reads as TGCGCCAGCAGCTTGCGCGGACAGGGAGTTATAGAGACCGGAAACACCATATATTTT.

The V call is TRBV24-1, the J call TRBJ2-5; either TRBD1 or TRBD2 may supply D (5 bases each). The germline V and J ends were trimmed by 4 bases and 2 bases, with 13 bases remaining between them. The CDR3 sequence is 15 residues long. CDR1 and CDR2 (germline): KGHDR, SFDVKD. The CDR3 is CATSDSGTVQETQYF. The CDR3 nucleotides read TGTGCCACCAGTGACTCCGGGACCGTGCAAGAGACCCAGTACTTC.

This clonotype was seen only a few times. The chain's CDR3 is CSAQPGSPTDTQYF. The CDR3 nucleotides read TGCAGTGCTCAACCGGGGTCCCCCACAGATACGCAGTATTTT. The chain combines TRBV20-1 with TRBJ2-3, with D possibly being TRBD2 (5 bases). Trimming cost V 5 bases and J 2 bases, with 14 bases left between them. The CDR3 spans 14 residues. CDR1 and CDR2 from the germline V gene are DFQATT and SNEGSKA (reference sequence).

The chain combines TRBV27 with TRBJ2-3, with TRBD2 as a possible D gene (5 bases). Trimming removed 6 bases at V and 2 bases at J, with 12 bases between. Looked up from germline, CDR1 is MNHEY and CDR2 is SMNVEV (reference sequence). The CDR3 spans 14 residues. CDR3 residues: CASRRRGITDTQYF. The DNA for the CDR3 is TGTGCCAGCAGGAGGAGAGGGATCACAGATACGCAGTATTTT.

This clonotype was counted between two and nine times. The V call is TRBV20-1, the J call TRBJ1-5; D remains ambiguous. The CDR3 has 13 residues. The ends were cut back, 6 bases at V and 1 base at J, with 10 bases in the middle. Germline CDR1 and CDR2: DFQATT and SNEGSKA (reference sequence). The CDR3 DNA reads as TGCAGTGCGATAGACACAAGCAATCAGCCCCAGCATTTT. Its protein is CSAIDTSNQPQHF.

The chain is built from TRBV6-1 and TRBJ2-6, with TRBD1 matching over 9 bases. This CDR3 is built from 18 residues. Germline V gene lookup returns CDR1 MNHNS and CDR2 SASEGT. V lost 5 bases, J lost 0 bases, and 8 bases stayed unmatched. The CDR3 region is CASSPTGGFLSGANVLTF. CDR3 coding DNA: TGTGCCAGCAGTCCGACAGGGGGTTTTCTCTCTGGGGCCAACGTCCTGACTTTC.

This clonotype was seen many times. The chain uses TRBV28 and TRBJ1-5; 8 bases fit TRBD1. V dropped 6 bases and J dropped 5; count of bases not matched to a gene: 3. The CDR3 has 13 residues. Germline values: CDR1 MDHEN, CDR2 SYDVKM. The CDR3 sequence: CASRDRAHQPQHF. CDR3 DNA sequence: TGTGCCAGCAGGGACAGGGCCCATCAGCCCCAGCATTTT. The variable domain in full, completed from reference TRBV28 and TRBJ1-5, reads DVKVTQSSRYLVKRTGEKVFLECVQDMDHENMFWYRQDPGLGLRLIYFSYDVKMKEKGDIPEGYSVSREKKERFSLILESASTNQTSMYLCASRDRAHQPQHFGDGTRLSIL.

V gene TRBV24-1 combines with J gene TRBJ2-3; TRBD1 is a possible D gene (5 bases). Germline CDR1 reads KGHDR; CDR2 reads SFDVKD. The ends were cut back, 4 bases at V and 2 bases at J, with 12 bases in the middle. CDR3 length: 15 amino acids. The CDR3 here is CATSDRQSDTDTQYF. The CDR3 nucleotides are TGTGCCACCAGTGACAGACAGAGTGACACAGATACGCAGTATTTT.

The rearrangement links TRBV19 to TRBJ1-3; tentative D call: TRBD1 (5 bases). Trimming left V 7 bases short and J 3 bases short, with 10 bases between. This CDR3 is built from 13 residues. The germline CDR1 and CDR2 sequences are LNHDA and SQIVND (reference sequence). The CDR3 is CASTPRDGNTIYF. DNA of the CDR3: TGTGCCAGTACCCCCAGGGATGGAAACACCATATATTTT.